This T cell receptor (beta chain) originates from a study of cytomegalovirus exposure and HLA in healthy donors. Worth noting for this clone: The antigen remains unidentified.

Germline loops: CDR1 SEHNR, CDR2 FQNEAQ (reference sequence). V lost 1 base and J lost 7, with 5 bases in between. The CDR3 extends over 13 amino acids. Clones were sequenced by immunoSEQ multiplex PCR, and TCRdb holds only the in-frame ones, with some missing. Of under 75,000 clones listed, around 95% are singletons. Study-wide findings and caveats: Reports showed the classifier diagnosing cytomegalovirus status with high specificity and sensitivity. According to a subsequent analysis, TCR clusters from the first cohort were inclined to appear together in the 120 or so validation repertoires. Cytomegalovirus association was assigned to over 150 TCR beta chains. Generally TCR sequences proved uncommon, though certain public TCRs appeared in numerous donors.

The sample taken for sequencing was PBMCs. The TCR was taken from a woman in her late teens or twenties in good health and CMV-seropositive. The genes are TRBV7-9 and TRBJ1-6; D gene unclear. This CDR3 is CASSLGVNSPLHF. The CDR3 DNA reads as TGTGCCAGCAGCTTAGGCGTAAATTCACCCCTCCACTTT.